Following are 28 T cell receptor beta chains from one sample sequenced in a study of shared clonotypes between healthy human individuals (dated by TCRdb to between 2020 and 2021). Preparation of the library involved the immunoSEQ multiplex PCR assay. Held by TCRdb, this immuneACCESS table contains in-frame sequences only and omits some clones. Under half of the omission traces to an unresolved V gene where checked; the cause of the rest is unknown. This sample has some 2,500,000 clones in its table, and under 95% of those were observed once. Of the sample, around 0.38% falls within the top ten clones. Sequencing was done on a sample of naive CD4+ T cells from PBMCs. In light of the paper, this sample's cell subset or site label describes: CD45RA+ positively selected. These receptors were taken from a man younger than 35 in good health. Some clones in this sample may be carry-over from other donors' samples.

The chain combines TRBV5-8 with TRBJ2-5; TRBD2 agrees at 7 bases. The CDR3 spans 13 residues. Germline-derived CDR1 and CDR2 are SGHTS and YDEGEE. J gave up 5 bases and V 4 bases, and 5 bases lay outside the gene matches. The CDR3 region is CASSAGEVETQYF. The CDR3 DNA reads as TGTGCCAGCAGCGCGGGAGAGGTTGAGACCCAGTACTTC.

The chain combines TRBV5-1 with TRBJ1-4; D unclear. The germline V gene has CDR1 SGHRS and CDR2 YFSETQ. With 0 bases removed from V and 3 bases from J, the gap between germline ends came to 9 bases. The CDR3 extends over 15 amino acids. The CDR3: CASSLDGVANEKLFF. CDR3 nucleotide sequence: TGCGCCAGCAGCTTGGACGGGGTGGCTAATGAAAAACTGTTTTTT.

This chain links TRBV2 with TRBJ2-7; D is unclear. Trimming took off 6 bases at V and 5 bases at J, with 11 bases between the two ends. The CDR3 is made up of 12 amino acids. The germline V gene encodes CDR1 SNHLY and CDR2 FYNNEI. CDR3 sequence (DNA): TGTGCCAGCAGCCCACGAAACAACGAGCAGTACTTC. Residues: CASSPRNNEQYF.

The CDR3 is CAVKGRHNEQFF. For the CDR3, the DNA is TGTGCCGTTAAAGGAAGACACAATGAGCAGTTCTTC. The chain joins TRBV6-5 to TRBJ2-1; D uncertain. Trimming took off 11 bases at V and 5 bases at J, with 13 bases between the two ends. The CDR3 extends over 12 amino acids. CDR1 and CDR2 (germline): MNHEY, SVGAGI.

J is TRBJ2-5 and V is TRBV5-6; possibly TRBD1 for D (6 bases). This CDR3 spans 15 amino acids. Germline-derived CDR1 and CDR2 are SGHDT and YYEEEE. Trimming took off 4 bases at V and 5 bases at J, with 18 bases between the two ends. The CDR3 spells CASSPVRGTGETQYF. CDR3 sequence (DNA): TGTGCCAGCAGCCCGGTGAGGGGGACGGGGGAGACCCAGTACTTC. The complete variable domain, with remaining parts taken from reference TRBV5-6 and TRBJ2-5, reads DAGVTQSPTHLIKTRGQQVTLRCSPKSGHDTVSWYQQALGQGPQFIFQYYEEEERQRGNFPDRFSGHQFPNYSSELNVNALLLGDSALYLCASSPVRGTGETQYFGPGTRLLVL.

The V gene is TRBV9, the J gene TRBJ2-1; 7 positions match TRBD2. The CDR3 loop spans 15 amino acids. Germline-derived CDR1 and CDR2 are SGDLS and YYNGEE. V lost 2 bases, J lost 2 bases, and 4 bases stayed unmatched. The CDR3 loop is CASSVGTTTYNEQFF. The CDR3 nucleotides read TGTGCCAGCAGCGTGGGGACTACCACCTACAATGAGCAGTTCTTC.

This chain joins TRBV30 and TRBJ2-1; D could derive from TRBD1 or TRBD2 (5 bases each). The CDR3 is 15 amino acids. Germline CDR1 is GTSNPN and CDR2 is SVGIG (reference sequence). V dropped 1 base and J dropped 1 base, with 11 bases sitting between them. CDR3 region: CAWSAGLGSYNEQFF. DNA of the CDR3: TGTGCCTGGAGTGCGGGGCTAGGATCCTACAATGAGCAGTTCTTC.

The CDR3 reads CASSFAGETQYF. CDR3 coding DNA: TGTGCCAGCAGCTTCGCTGGAGAGACCCAGTACTTC. The J gene is TRBJ2-5, the V gene TRBV7-9; D call uncertain. The CDR3 length is 12 residues. The V end was cut by 3 bases, the J end by 4 bases, with 6 bases between. The V gene's germline CDR1 is SEHNR and CDR2 FQNEAQ (reference sequence).

The chain combines TRBV6-1 with TRBJ1-1; D is ambiguous. Germline assignment: CDR1 MNHNS and CDR2 SASEGT. The CDR3 contains 13 residues. Trimming pared 10 bases from V and 3 bases from J, leaving 15 bases between. Here the CDR3 reads CATEGMADTEAFF. The CDR3 coding sequence is TGTGCCACTGAAGGGATGGCGGACACTGAAGCTTTCTTT.

The chain links TRBV7-9 to TRBJ2-5; D tentatively fits TRBD1 or TRBD2 (6 bases each). CDR1 is SEHNR and CDR2 is FQNEAQ in the germline V gene (reference sequence). V shed 5 bases and J shed 0 bases, with 13 bases lying between them. The CDR3 extends over 15 amino acids. The CDR3 protein is CASSPGGTHQETQYF. As DNA, the CDR3 is TGTGCCAGCAGCCCAGGCGGGACACACCAAGAGACCCAGTACTTC.

This chain connects TRBV5-1 to TRBJ2-2, with D perhaps TRBD1 (5 bases). This CDR3 has 16 amino acids. Germline assignment: CDR1 SGHRS and CDR2 YFSETQ. V lost 5 bases to trimming and J lost 1 base, with 15 bases between them. The CDR3 loop reads CASRLQAPLNTGELFF. As DNA, the CDR3 is TGCGCCAGCAGGCTACAGGCTCCTTTGAACACCGGGGAGCTGTTTTTT.

This sequence joins TRBV15 and TRBJ1-1; D gene uncertain. CDR3 length equals 14 residues. V dropped 4 bases and J dropped 5 bases, with 14 bases sitting between them. Germline CDR1 and CDR2: LNHNV and YYDKDF (reference sequence). The CDR3 is CATSISPRETEAFF. As DNA, the CDR3 is TGTGCCACCAGCATTTCGCCCCGGGAAACTGAAGCTTTCTTT.

V is TRBV9 and J is TRBJ2-1; D may be TRBD1 (6 bases). Germline-derived CDR1 and CDR2 are SGDLS and YYNGEE. Deletions cut 2 bases from V and 8 bases from J, with 17 bases between. The CDR3 extends over 15 amino acids. This CDR3 reads CASSVEGRGFYEQFF. As DNA, the CDR3 is TGTGCCAGCAGCGTTGAGGGCAGGGGTTTCTATGAGCAGTTCTTC.

The chain combines TRBV28 with TRBJ1-5, with D perhaps TRBD1 (5 bases). V was cut by 5 bases and J by 7 bases, with 15 bases left in between. The CDR3 spans 14 residues. Germline values: CDR1 MDHEN, CDR2 SYDVKM. DNA for the CDR3: TGTGCCAGCAGTAGTGCAGGGACGGTCCAGCCCCAGCATTTT. Protein: CASSSAGTVQPQHF.

This chain links TRBV4-3 with TRBJ2-3; D is unresolved. CDR3 length equals 14 residues. Per germline, CDR1 LGHNA and CDR2 YSLEER. Trimming took off 5 bases at V and 2 bases at J, with 11 bases between the two ends. The CDR3 reads CASSLRSYTDTQYF. Here the CDR3 DNA reads TGCGCCAGCAGCTTAAGGTCGTACACAGATACGCAGTATTTT.

This rearrangement joins TRBV7-9 to TRBJ2-2; D possibly corresponds to TRBD2 (5 bases). This CDR3 has 13 residues. Germline CDR1 is SEHNR and CDR2 is FQNEAQ (reference sequence). The germline V and J ends were trimmed by 5 bases and 4 bases, with 8 bases remaining between them. Here the CDR3 reads CASSAGLTGELFF. Here the CDR3 DNA reads TGTGCCAGCAGCGCCGGACTCACCGGGGAGCTGTTTTTT.

V usage is TRBV30 and J usage is TRBJ1-2; 9 bases are shared with TRBD1. This CDR3 region has 14 residues. The germline V gene encodes CDR1 GTSNPN and CDR2 SVGIG (reference sequence). V trimming: 3 bases; J trimming: 4 bases; junction bases outside the gene matches: 6. The CDR3, as DNA: TGTGCCTGGAGGACGACAGGGGGTAGCTATGGCTACACCTTC. Translated, it gives CAWRTTGGSYGYTF. The entire variable domain, with the rest obtained from reference TRBV30 and TRBJ1-2, is as follows: SQTIHQWPATLVQPVGSPLSLECTVEGTSNPNLYWYRQAAGRGLQLLFYSVGIGQISSEVPQNLSASRPQDRQFILSSKKLLLSDSGFYLCAWRTTGGSYGYTFGSGTRLTVV.

The V gene is TRBV7-2, the J gene TRBJ1-2; 7 positions match TRBD1. This CDR3 region has 14 residues. The V gene end was trimmed by 5 bases and the J gene end by 7 bases; junction bases not matched to a gene: 10. Germline loops: CDR1 SGHTA, CDR2 FQGNSA. The CDR3 here is CASSLGRQGAGYTF. The CDR3 nucleotides read TGTGCCAGCAGCCTTGGGAGACAGGGTGCTGGCTACACCTTC.

The chain couples TRBV30 to TRBJ1-3; D remains ambiguous. CDR3 length: 11 residues. Germline assignment: CDR1 GTSNPN and CDR2 SVGIG (reference sequence). The germline V and J ends were trimmed by 4 bases and 10 bases, with 11 bases remaining between them. CDR3 DNA sequence: TGTGCCTGGACCCATGTCCGGACCATATATTTT. Protein: CAWTHVRTIYF. The variable domain in full, with the rest retrieved from reference TRBV30 and TRBJ1-3, is SQTIHQWPATLVQPVGSPLSLECTVEGTSNPNLYWYRQAAGRGLQLLFYSVGIGQISSEVPQNLSASRPQDRQFILSSKKLLLSDSGFYLCAWTHVRTIYFGEGSWLTVV.

The genes are TRBV28 and TRBJ2-7; D gene unclear. Trimming removed 7 bases from V and 3 bases from J, with 10 bases in between. The CDR3 extends over 12 amino acids. Germline values: CDR1 MDHEN, CDR2 SYDVKM. CDR3 region: CASTENSYEQYF. The CDR3 DNA reads TGTGCCAGCACGGAGAACAGCTACGAGCAGTACTTC. Full variable domain (rest looked up from reference TRBV28 and TRBJ2-7): DVKVTQSSRYLVKRTGEKVFLECVQDMDHENMFWYRQDPGLGLRLIYFSYDVKMKEKGDIPEGYSVSREKKERFSLILESASTNQTSMYLCASTENSYEQYFGPGTRLTVT.

The chain couples TRBV7-3 to TRBJ2-1; possibly TRBD1 or TRBD2 for D (5 bases each). Trimming took off 4 bases at V and 7 bases at J, with 20 bases between the two ends. Germline V gene sequence: CDR1 SGHTA, CDR2 FQGTGA. The CDR3 extends over 16 amino acids. The CDR3 sequence is CASSSAGITAGNEQFF. CDR3 nucleotides: TGTGCCAGCAGCTCGGCCGGGATAACGGCAGGGAATGAGCAGTTCTTC.

The V call is TRBV6-5, the J call TRBJ1-1; no clear D gene. The CDR3 covers 13 residues. In germline, CDR1 is MNHEY, CDR2 SVGAGI. V lost 0 bases and J lost 7, with 9 bases in between. CDR3 sequence (DNA): TGTGCCAGCAGTTACTCGAACCCAGATGAAGCTTTCTTT. This codes for CASSYSNPDEAFF.

V is TRBV5-1 and J is TRBJ2-7; D is unclear. Germline V lookup: CDR1 SGHRS, CDR2 YFSETQ. CDR3 length: 13 residues. Trimming took 0 bases from V and 7 from J, leaving 11 bases between them. The CDR3, as DNA: TGCGCCAGCAGCTTGGACCCTCGGGCAGAGCAGTACTTC. Protein: CASSLDPRAEQYF.

The V and J genes are TRBV7-2 and TRBJ1-2; 9 bases are shared with TRBD1. CDR1 and CDR2 from the germline V gene are SGHTA and FQGNSA. CDR3 length equals 15 residues. V was clipped by 2 bases and J by 3 bases; unmatched bases: 4. The CDR3 nucleotides read TGTGCCAGCAGCTTAACGACAGGGGGGCACTATGGCTACACCTTC. Translating gives CASSLTTGGHYGYTF.

The chain recombines TRBV30 with TRBJ2-7, with 7 bases matching TRBD2. This CDR3 comprises 17 residues. V dropped 0 bases and J dropped 7; count of bases not matched to a gene: 18. From germline, CDR1 is GTSNPN and CDR2 SVGIG (reference sequence). CDR3 nucleotides: TGTGCCTGGAGTGTACGGGGACTCTGGCGGGAGTCGAGGGAGCAGTACTTC. It yields the protein CAWSVRGLWRESREQYF.

This clone was counted a single time. The rearrangement uses TRBV5-1 and TRBJ2-7; D unresolved. Germline assignment: CDR1 SGHRS and CDR2 YFSETQ. The CDR3 has 15 residues. V was cut by 4 bases and J by 0 bases, with 14 bases left in between. CDR3 DNA: TGCGCCAGCAGCGCAACCGGGTCCCACTCCTACGAGCAGTACTTC. Translating gives CASSATGSHSYEQYF. The whole variable domain, filled in from reference TRBV5-1 and TRBJ2-7, reads KAGVTQTPRYLIKTRGQQVTLSCSPISGHRSVSWYQQTPGQGLQFLFEYFSETQRNKGNFPGRFSGRQFSNSRSEMNVSTLELGDSALYLCASSATGSHSYEQYFGPGTRLTVT.

The chain combines TRBV4-2 with TRBJ1-4; D is perhaps TRBD1 (6 bases). Germline V gene lookup returns CDR1 LGHNA and CDR2 YNFKEQ. Trimming left V 1 base short and J 13 bases short, with 22 bases between. The CDR3 runs 16 residues. The CDR3 nucleotides read TGTGCCAGCAGCCAAGTTGTCTCGGGGGGCCAAAGAGGACTGTTTTTT. Translated: CASSQVVSGGQRGLFF.

The V call is TRBV12-5, the J call TRBJ2-3, with a possible D match to TRBD1 (5 bases). The germline V gene has CDR1 LGHNT and CDR2 FRNRAP. The CDR3 is 14 residues long. Deletions cut 4 bases from V and 0 bases from J, with 8 bases between. The CDR3 DNA reads TGTGCTAGTGGTTACGGACAAAGCACAGATACGCAGTATTTT. Its translation: CASGYGQSTDTQYF.